This T cell receptor beta chain was recovered during a study of pediatric ulcerative colitis. Sequenced by immunoSEQ multiplex PCR; TCRdb stores in-frame clones only, minus some. The data contain some 35,000 clones, 80% to 90% of them singletons. During colonoscopy, one to two rectal pinch biopsies were collected. Study-wide points: Compared with controls, ulcerative colitis showed greater blood-rectum clone sharing. No controls had the two rectal clonotypes shared by ulcerative colitis patients.

The ends were cut back, 0 bases at V and 14 bases at J, with 20 bases in the middle. In germline, CDR1 is LGHNA, CDR2 YNFKEQ. This CDR3 is built from 16 residues. Remarks on this clone: Antigen: not known.

The source of this sequence is a boy between 10 and 17 years old with mild ulcerative colitis. This chain links TRBV4-2 with TRBJ1-6; D is uncertain. The sequencing sample was made of gut tissue. The CDR3 protein is CASSQDGYGVFMALHF. DNA of the CDR3: TGTGCCAGCAGCCAAGATGGATACGGAGTTTTCATGGCCCTCCACTTT.